Below, 18 T cell receptor beta chains from the same sample are listed, as sequenced in a study of blood T cell repertoires in COVID-19. This table comes from immunoSEQ multiplex PCR, and its TCRdb copy is limited to in-frame clones, with some not included. The table shows around 140,000 clones, with approximately 80% occurring only once. What was sequenced was peripheral blood. The source is a man between 50 and 59 years old with acute or convalescent COVID-19.

V gene TRBV14 combines with J gene TRBJ2-7; 8 positions match TRBD1. The CDR3 runs 18 residues. V dropped 1 base and J dropped 3; count of bases not matched to a gene: 14. CDR1 and CDR2 from the germline V gene are SGHDN and FVKESK. CDR3 nucleotide sequence: TGTGCCAGCAGCCAAGCCACTGGAGGCAGGGGGCGCGACTACGAGCAGTACTTC. It is translated as CASSQATGGRGRDYEQYF. Looking up the rest from reference TRBV14 and TRBJ2-7 gives the full variable domain: EAGVTQFPSHSVIEKGQTVTLRCDPISGHDNLYWYRRVMGKEIKFLLHFVKESKQDESGMPNNRFLAERTGGTYSTLKVQPAELEDSGVYFCASSQATGGRGRDYEQYFGPGTRLTVT.

This clone has just a few counts. This chain connects TRBV5-1 to TRBJ2-5; TRBD1 agrees at 8 bases. Germline V CDR1 and CDR2: SGHRS, YFSETQ. V shed 5 bases, J shed 5 bases, and the junction held 8 bases outside the gene matches. The CDR3 runs 14 residues. The chain's CDR3 is CASSRTGGHETQYF. The CDR3 DNA follows: TGCGCCAGCAGTCGCACAGGGGGTCACGAGACCCAGTACTTC. Using reference TRBV5-1 and TRBJ2-5 for the parts outside the CDR3, the full variable domain is KAGVTQTPRYLIKTRGQQVTLSCSPISGHRSVSWYQQTPGQGLQFLFEYFSETQRNKGNFPGRFSGRQFSNSRSEMNVSTLELGDSALYLCASSRTGGHETQYFGPGTRLLVL.

This clone was observed a single time. The rearrangement uses TRBV2 and TRBJ1-1; D gene uncertain. The CDR3 is made up of 15 amino acids. Germline lookup yields CDR1 SNHLY and CDR2 FYNNEI. Trimming took off 6 bases at V and 1 base at J, with 15 bases between the two ends. In DNA, the CDR3 is TGTGCCAGCAGGCTCGGAGGGTCCCCGAACACTGAAGCTTTCTTT. This codes for CASRLGGSPNTEAFF. Full variable domain (rest looked up from reference TRBV2 and TRBJ1-1): EPEVTQTPSHQVTQMGQEVILRCVPISNHLYFYWYRQILGQKVEFLVSFYNNEISEKSEIFDDQFSVERPDGSNFTLKIRSTKLEDSAMYFCASRLGGSPNTEAFFGQGTRLTVV.

V and J are TRBV28 and TRBJ2-5, with 12 bases aligning to TRBD2. CDR3 size: 14 residues. Germline values: CDR1 MDHEN, CDR2 SYDVKM. Trimming took 5 bases from V and 2 from J; bases not matched to a gene: 0. CDR3 sequence reads: CASSLAGGQETQYF. DNA for the CDR3: TGTGCCAGCAGTCTAGCGGGGGGGCAAGAGACCCAGTACTTC.

The chain is built from TRBV11-2 and TRBJ2-7; tentatively, D is TRBD2 (7 bases). The CDR3 runs to 14 residues. CDR1 and CDR2 (germline): SGHAT, FQNNGV. Trimming pared 6 bases from V and 0 bases from J, leaving 12 bases between. The CDR3 DNA follows: TGTGCCAGCAGGGAGGGGGGGCGCTCCTACGAGCAGTACGTC. Amino acids: CASREGGRSYEQYV.

V is TRBV6-1 and J is TRBJ1-5, with 8 bases aligning to TRBD1. Trimming took 8 bases from V and 6 from J; bases not matched to a gene: 12. The length of the CDR3 is 15 residues. Looked up from germline, CDR1 is MNHNS and CDR2 is SASEGT. The CDR3 loop is CASGRSTGGGQPQHF. The CDR3 DNA is TGTGCCAGCGGTAGGAGTACAGGGGGGGGTCAGCCCCAGCATTTT.

As for this clone: This sample also contains other DNA sequences that code for the same CDR3. The chain couples TRBV30 to TRBJ1-6; 7 bases are a match to TRBD1. Per germline, CDR1 GTSNPN and CDR2 SVGIG (reference sequence). V dropped 3 bases and J dropped 5; count of bases not matched to a gene: 4. CDR3 size: 14 residues. CDR3 nucleotide sequence: TGTGCCTGGAGACGACAGGGTAATAATTCACCCCTCCACTTT. It codes for CAWRRQGNNSPLHF.

This clone occurred once. The CDR3 DNA reads as TGTGCCAGCAGCCAAGCAGGGACTTCCTACAATGAGCAGTTCTTC. Translation: CASSQAGTSYNEQFF. The chain couples TRBV3-1 (or the pseudogene TRBV3-2) to TRBJ2-1; possibly TRBD2 for D (6 bases). V was cut by 1 base and J by 1 base, with 8 bases left in between. Germline assignment: CDR1 LGHDT and CDR2 YNNKEL (reference sequence). This CDR3 spans 15 amino acids.

This clone occurred once. The chain recombines TRBV7-8 with TRBJ1-1; D remains unclear. This CDR3 has 13 residues. The V end lost 5 bases, the J end lost 5 bases, and 12 bases lay between the germline ends. Germline CDR1 reads SGHVS; CDR2 reads FQNEAQ. The CDR3, as DNA: TGTGCCAGCAGCCGCTTCGGAGGAACTGAAGCTTTCTTT. It translates to CASSRFGGTEAFF.

The chain combines TRBV11-2 with TRBJ2-3, with D tentatively TRBD2 (6 bases). CDR1 and CDR2 (germline): SGHAT, FQNNGV. V lost 6 bases and J lost 6, with 22 bases in between. This CDR3 region has 16 residues. Written as DNA, the CDR3 is TGTGCCAGCAGGGCCTATCCGGTGGAGGGGAAGGATACGCAGTATTTT. As protein: CASRAYPVEGKDTQYF.

The chain has TRBV2 and TRBJ1-1, with D perhaps TRBD1 (5 bases). Germline CDR1 SNHLY, CDR2 FYNNEI. The ends were cut back, 2 bases at V and 7 bases at J, with 14 bases in the middle. The CDR3 runs to 14 residues. The CDR3 sequence: CASSEFAQGSEAFF. The CDR3 region has the DNA TGTGCCAGCAGTGAATTCGCCCAGGGAAGTGAAGCTTTCTTT. Drawing the rest from reference TRBV2 and TRBJ1-1, the complete variable domain is EPEVTQTPSHQVTQMGQEVILRCVPISNHLYFYWYRQILGQKVEFLVSFYNNEISEKSEIFDDQFSVERPDGSNFTLKIRSTKLEDSAMYFCASSEFAQGSEAFFGQGTRLTVV.

The chain links TRBV6-1 to TRBJ1-5, with 7 nucleotides matching TRBD1. The CDR3 has 14 amino acids. The germline V gene encodes CDR1 MNHNS and CDR2 SASEGT. After removal of 2 bases from V and 6 bases from J, the junction contained 4 bases not matched to a gene. The CDR3 DNA reads TGTGCCAGCAGTGAAACCACAGGGGTTCAGCCCCAGCATTTT. Its translation is CASSETTGVQPQHF.

This chain links TRBV19 with TRBJ1-6; tentative D call: TRBD1 (6 bases). This CDR3 comprises 14 residues. Trimming stripped 8 bases from V and 5 bases from J, with 13 bases between. CDR1 and CDR2 (germline): LNHDA, SQIVND (reference sequence). The chain's CDR3 is CASRVTGDNSPLHF. The CDR3 DNA is TGTGCCAGTCGGGTGACAGGAGATAATTCACCCCTCCACTTT.

CDR3 sequence (DNA): TGTGCCAGCAGAACAGGGGTATCTAACACTGAAGCTTTCTTT. Protein: CASRTGVSNTEAFF. This chain links TRBV9 with TRBJ1-1, with 7 bases that match TRBD1. The ends lost 5 bases at V and 2 bases at J; junction bases unmatched: 6. CDR3 length equals 14 residues. CDR1 is SGDLS and CDR2 is YYNGEE in the germline V gene.

The V and J genes are TRBV11-2 and TRBJ2-3; 11 bases map to TRBD2. This CDR3 is built from 16 residues. Looked up from germline, CDR1 is SGHAT and CDR2 is FQNNGV. V dropped 6 bases and J dropped 3; count of bases not matched to a gene: 8. The CDR3 sequence: CASRPRLAGTTDTQYF. The CDR3 DNA reads as TGTGCCAGCAGGCCAAGACTAGCGGGGACGACAGATACGCAGTATTTT.

The chain joins TRBV6-7 to TRBJ2-1, with D possibly being TRBD2 (7 bases). TRBV6-7 is recorded as an ORF, its role being uncertain. Trimming cost V 5 bases and J 9 bases, with 14 bases left between them. The CDR3 totals 13 residues. CDR3 DNA: TGTGCCAGCAGTAAAGGGGGGGCGTGTGAGCAGTTCTTC. It yields the protein CASSKGGACEQFF.

The genes are TRBV5-6 and TRBJ1-1; 7 positions match TRBD1. V dropped 3 bases and J dropped 6; count of bases not matched to a gene: 5. Germline assignment: CDR1 SGHDT and CDR2 YYEEEE. The length of the CDR3 is 13 residues. The CDR3 reads CASSSDRMAEAFF. DNA for the CDR3: TGTGCCAGCAGCTCGGACAGGATGGCTGAAGCTTTCTTT.

This rearrangement joins TRBV6-5 to TRBJ1-4; no firm D call. V was shortened by 5 bases and J by 8 bases, with 6 bases between the two germline ends. The CDR3 runs 11 residues. Germline loops: CDR1 MNHEY, CDR2 SVGAGI. The CDR3 reads CASSLTEKLFF. In DNA, the CDR3 is TGTGCCAGCAGTCTCACAGAAAAACTGTTTTTT.